This is a list of T cell receptor beta chains from one sample in a study of glioma-infiltrating T cells. One entry per CDR3 protein, called by TCRdb with MiXCR from the multiplex PCR reads. The table records roughly 130,000 distinct CDR3 sequences, about 25% of them present only once. Specimen: glioma tissue, nonneoplastic brain tissue, or PBMCs (not recorded which). Source of these receptors: a human donor with low-grade glioma or glioblastoma, undergoing nonglioma brain surgery, or in good health (not recorded which). The CDR3 runs from the conserved cysteine through the conserved F or W. Each record gives: V gene, clone size, J gene, D gene, CDR3 DNA, CDR3 protein. D genes are given only for firm matches. A clone size is listed for some rows: how often the clone was seen (once, few, many), or a class if it is expanded.

TRBV20-1	-	TRBJ1-5	-	TGCAGTGCGCGACGGACATGGGGCTTGGGGAATCAGCCCCAGCATTTT	CSARRTWGLGNQPQHF
TRBV27	few	TRBJ1-1	-	TGTGCCAGCAGTTCCTCCGGACACCTGAACACTGAAGCTTTCTTT	CASSSSGHLNTEAFF
TRBV20-1	-	TRBJ1-2	-	TGCAGTGCTGCGCGCCCCGGGACGACCGATGGCTACACCTTC	CSAARPGTTDGYTF
TRBV11-2	many	TRBJ2-5	-	TGTGCCAGCAGCTTACTCGCGGGATCTTATGAGACCCAGTACTTC	CASSLLAGSYETQYF
TRBV11-2	-	TRBJ2-1	TRBD1	TGTGCCAGCAGCCCCCAGGGGGCTCTGAATGAGCAGTTCTTC	CASSPQGALNEQFF
TRBV24-1	-	TRBJ1-3	-	TGTGCCACCAGTGATTCGGTAGGGACGGGAAACACCATATATTTT	CATSDSVGTGNTIYF
TRBV28	few	TRBJ1-5	-	TGTGCCAGCAGTGGGGTGGGGGCCTATAGCAATCAGCCCCAGCATTTT	CASSGVGAYSNQPQHF
TRBV29-1	-	TRBJ1-1	TRBD1	TGCAGCGTCGCGGGACAGTTGAACACTGAAGCTTTCTTT	CSVAGQLNTEAFF
TRBV24-1	few	TRBJ2-1	TRBD1	TGTGCCACCAGTGATTGGGGGAGGGGACAGGGGGATGATGAGCAGTTCTTC	CATSDWGRGQGDDEQFF
TRBV5-1	-	TRBJ2-3	-	TGCGCCAGCAGCTTGATGTGGGCAGACACTAGCACAGATACGCAGTATTTT	CASSLMWADTSTDTQYF
TRBV29-1	few	TRBJ1-1	-	TGCAGCGTTGCTGGCAGTCCCACTGAAGCTTTCTTT	CSVAGSPTEAFF
TRBV20-1	-	TRBJ2-1	TRBD1	TGCAGTGCTTCCGGGACAGGGGGTCGTTCGGTCTACAATGAGCAGTTCTTC	CSASGTGGRSVYNEQFF
TRBV10-3	-	TRBJ1-1	-	TGTGCCATCAGTGACTCGAGGGGGGGAACTGAAGCTTTCTTT	CAISDSRGGTEAFF
TRBV27	-	TRBJ1-5	-	TGTGCCAGCAGCCAAGCGGGTAGGGTAGGGTACTATCAGCCCCAGCATTTT	CASSQAGRVGYYQPQHF
TRBV20-1	-	TRBJ1-1	TRBD1	TGCAGTGCTAACAGGGGGCAGTGGGAAACTGAAGCTTTCTTT	CSANRGQWETEAFF
TRBV7-6	few	TRBJ2-1	-	TGTGCCAGCAGTCCCACAAGGGACGCGCAGTTCTTC	CASSPTRDAQFF
TRBV12-3/TRBV12-4	many	TRBJ1-1	TRBD1	TGTGCCAGCAGGAGACAGGGACCGAACACTGAAGCTTTCTTT	CASRRQGPNTEAFF
TRBV19	-	TRBJ2-3	-	TGTGCCAGTAGTATAAGGCAGCGAACAGATACGCAGTATTTT	CASSIRQRTDTQYF
TRBV20-1	-	TRBJ2-6	TRBD2	TGCAGTGCTGGTCCTAGCGGGGCGGGGGCCAACGTCCTGACTTTC	CSAGPSGAGANVLTF
TRBV7-8	-	TRBJ2-3	-	TGTGCCAGCAGCTTAGGCAGGCGAAGGGATACGAAGTATTTT	CASSLGRRRDTKYF
TRBV12-3/TRBV12-4	few	TRBJ2-3	TRBD2	TGTGCCAGCAGTTCTAGCGGGGCTTACACAGATACGCAGTATTTT	CASSSSGAYTDTQYF
TRBV7-3	-	TRBJ2-3	-	TGTGCCAGCAGCTTAAGTCCTGGGGATACGCAGTATTTT	CASSLSPGDTQYF
TRBV18	-	TRBJ1-3	TRBD1	TGTGCCAGCTCACCACGGGGACAGGGCACTGGAAACACCATATATTTT	CASSPRGQGTGNTIYF
TRBV6-1	many	TRBJ2-3	-	TGTGCCAGCAGCATCCGGGGACTTAGCACAGATACGCAGTATTTT	CASSIRGLSTDTQYF
TRBV20-1	few	TRBJ2-1	TRBD2	TGCAGTGCTAGCGCGGGGGGAGTTGAGCAGTTCTTC	CSASAGGVEQFF
TRBV20-1	many	TRBJ1-1	TRBD1	TGCAGTGCTAGAGATGACAGGGGGAACACTGAAGCTTTCTTT	CSARDDRGNTEAFF
TRBV7-6	few	TRBJ1-1	-	TGTGCCAGCAGCTTAGGGGAGCTGAACACTGAAGCTTTCTTT	CASSLGELNTEAFF
TRBV6-1	few	TRBJ2-1	TRBD2	TGTGCCAGCAGTGTGGGGGGGTGGCAGTTCTTC	CASSVGGWQFF
TRBV6-1	few	TRBJ2-5	-	TGTGCCAGCAGTTATGCGGTAGCCGGAGAGACCCAGTACTTC	CASSYAVAGETQYF
TRBV6-1	-	TRBJ2-5	TRBD2	TGTGCCAGCAGCCCTCCCTCTAGCGGGGGGGCCGGGACCCAGTACTTC	CASSPPSSGGAGTQYF
TRBV6-1	many	TRBJ1-5	TRBD1	TGTGCCAGCCAGGGGGCCCTCAATCAGCCCCAGCATTTT	CASQGALNQPQHF
TRBV15	many	TRBJ2-5	-	TGTGCCACCAGCAGGGACAAAGAGACCCAGTACTTC	CATSRDKETQYF
TRBV2	-	TRBJ2-2	-	TGTGCCAGCAGTGTGCAGGAGAACACCGGGGAGCTGTTTTTT	CASSVQENTGELFF
TRBV7-2	-	TRBJ1-5	TRBD1	TGTGCCAGCAGCACAGGACAGGTTAGCACAGATACGCAGCATTTT	CASSTGQVSTDTQHF
TRBV6-6	-	TRBJ2-3	-	TGTGCCAGCAGTTACCCCGGACAGGAGGGGACAGATACGCAGTATTTT	CASSYPGQEGTDTQYF
TRBV11-1	few	TRBJ2-1	-	TGTGCCAGCAGCTTAGCGAGGAATGAGCAGTTCTTC	CASSLARNEQFF
TRBV7-3	many	TRBJ2-1	-	TGTGCCAGCAGCTTGCAACCGAGCTCCTACAATGAGCAGTTCTTC	CASSLQPSSYNEQFF
TRBV7-2	-	TRBJ2-1	-	TGTGCCAGCAGCTTAACTAGCACGAGCTCCTACAATGAGCAGTTCTTC	CASSLTSTSSYNEQFF
TRBV7-9	-	TRBJ2-2	-	TGCGCCAGCAGCCAAGGGCAGTCGAACACCGGGGAGCTGTTTTTT	CASSQGQSNTGELFF
TRBV20-1	few	TRBJ1-2	TRBD1	TGCAGTGCTAGACTAAGGACAGGGGGCAATGGCTACACCTTC	CSARLRTGGNGYTF
TRBV6-1	many	TRBJ1-1	TRBD1	TGTGCCAGCAGAAAACCGGGGACAGGGGCCACTGAAGCTTTCTTT	CASRKPGTGATEAFF